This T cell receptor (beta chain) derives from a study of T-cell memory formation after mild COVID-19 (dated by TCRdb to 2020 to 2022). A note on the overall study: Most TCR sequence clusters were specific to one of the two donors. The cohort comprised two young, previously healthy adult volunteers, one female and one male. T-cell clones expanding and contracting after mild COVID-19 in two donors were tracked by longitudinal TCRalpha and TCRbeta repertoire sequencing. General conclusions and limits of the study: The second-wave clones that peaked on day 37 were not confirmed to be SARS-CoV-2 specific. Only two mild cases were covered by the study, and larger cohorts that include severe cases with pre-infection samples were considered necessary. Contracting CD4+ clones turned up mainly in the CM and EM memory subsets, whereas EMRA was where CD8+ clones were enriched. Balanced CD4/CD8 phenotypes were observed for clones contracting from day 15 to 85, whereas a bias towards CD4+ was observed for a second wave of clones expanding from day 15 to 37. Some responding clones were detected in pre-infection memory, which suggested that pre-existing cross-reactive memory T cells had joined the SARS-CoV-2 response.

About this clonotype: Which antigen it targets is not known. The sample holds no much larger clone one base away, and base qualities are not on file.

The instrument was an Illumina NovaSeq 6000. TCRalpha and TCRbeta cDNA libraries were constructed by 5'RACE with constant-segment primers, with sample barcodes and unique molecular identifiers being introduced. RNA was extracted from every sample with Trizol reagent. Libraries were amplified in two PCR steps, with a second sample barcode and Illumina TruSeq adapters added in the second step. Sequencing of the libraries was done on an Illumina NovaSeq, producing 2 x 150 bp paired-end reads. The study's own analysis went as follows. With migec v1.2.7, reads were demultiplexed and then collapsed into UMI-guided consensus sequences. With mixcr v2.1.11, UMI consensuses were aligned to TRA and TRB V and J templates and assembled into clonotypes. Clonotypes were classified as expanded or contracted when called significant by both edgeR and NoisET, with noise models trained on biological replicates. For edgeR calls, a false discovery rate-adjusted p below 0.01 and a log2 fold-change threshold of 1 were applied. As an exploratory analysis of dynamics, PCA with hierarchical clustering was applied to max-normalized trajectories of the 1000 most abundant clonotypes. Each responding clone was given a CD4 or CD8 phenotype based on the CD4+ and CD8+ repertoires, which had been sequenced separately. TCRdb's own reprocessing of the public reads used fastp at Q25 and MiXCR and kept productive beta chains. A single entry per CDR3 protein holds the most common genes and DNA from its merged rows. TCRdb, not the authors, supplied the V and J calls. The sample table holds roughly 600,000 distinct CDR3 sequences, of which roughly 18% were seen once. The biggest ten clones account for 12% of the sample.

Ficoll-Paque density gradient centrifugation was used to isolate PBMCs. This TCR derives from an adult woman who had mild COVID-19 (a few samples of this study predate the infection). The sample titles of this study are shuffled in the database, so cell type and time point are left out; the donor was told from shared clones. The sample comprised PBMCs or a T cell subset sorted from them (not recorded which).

DNA sequence: TGCAGTGCTAGAGATATTGGCCTTAGCGGGCACGAGCAGTACTTC. Translated, it gives CSARDIGLSGHEQYF. This chain is built from TRBV20-1 and TRBJ2-7; TRBD2 aligns with 7 central bases. Looking up the germline V gene (reference sequence) yields CDR1 DFQATT and CDR2 SNEGSKA. V is trimmed back by 0 bases and J by 5 bases, and the junction contains 10 bases that no gene match accounts for. From cysteine to phenylalanine, the CDR3 is 15 amino acids long. Only the CDR3 DNA stays, 45 bases, in frame from base 1.